The 21 T cell receptor beta chains in this list originate from one sample, sequenced in a study of blood T cell repertoires in COVID-19. Assay: immunoSEQ multiplex PCR; the TCRdb copy retains only in-frame clones and omits some. The table includes fewer than 300,000 clones, 84% detected once. Sequencing was carried out using peripheral blood. The source is a human donor in a cohort sampled during active COVID-19.

This clone was detected once. The CDR3 loop reads CASSGDRATGELFF. The CDR3 region has the DNA TGTGCCAGCAGTGGAGACAGAGCCACCGGGGAGCTGTTTTTT. J is TRBJ2-2 and V is TRBV6-6; a weak D match, TRBD1 (5 bases). CDR1 is MNHNY, CDR2 SVGAGI, per germline (reference sequence). V was cut by 5 bases and J by 4 bases, with 11 bases left in between. The CDR3 loop spans 14 amino acids.

This clone appeared once. This sequence joins TRBV4-2 and TRBJ1-1, with D possibly matching TRBD1 (6 bases). Germline V gene lookup returns CDR1 LGHNA and CDR2 YNFKEQ. Trimming cost V 1 base and J 11 bases, with 11 bases left between them. CDR3 length: 12 amino acids. The CDR3 loop is CASSQAGGGAFF. DNA of the CDR3: TGTGCCAGCAGCCAAGCTGGGGGCGGGGCTTTCTTT.

The chain couples TRBV7-3 to TRBJ2-1; 8 bases fit TRBD2. Germline V gene data show CDR1 as SGHTA and CDR2 as FQGTGA. V was pared by 5 bases and J by 3 bases, with 6 bases of the junction left unmatched. The length of the CDR3 is 15 residues. The CDR3 DNA sequence: TGTGCCAGCAGCCCAGCGGGAGAGGTCTACAATGAGCAGTTCTTC. Translated, it gives CASSPAGEVYNEQFF. Drawing the rest from reference TRBV7-3 and TRBJ2-1, the complete variable domain is GAGVSQTPSNKVTEKGKYVELRCDPISGHTALYWYRQSLGQGPEFLIYFQGTGAADDSGLPNDRFFAVRPEGSVSTLKIQRTERGDSAVYLCASSPAGEVYNEQFFGPGTRLTVL.

The rearrangement uses TRBV19 and TRBJ2-2; TRBD1 is a possible D gene (5 bases). The CDR3 covers 15 residues. Trimming removed 2 bases from V and 2 bases from J, with 9 bases in between. The germline V gene has CDR1 LNHDA and CDR2 SQIVND (reference sequence). This CDR3 is CASSIQGPNTGELFF. The CDR3 nucleotides are TGTGCCAGTAGTATACAGGGCCCTAACACCGGGGAGCTGTTTTTT.

V and J are TRBV5-1 and TRBJ2-7; TRBD1 aligns across 8 bases. This CDR3 is 14 amino acids long. J lost 7 bases, V lost 3 bases, and 9 bases had no gene match. Germline assignment: CDR1 SGHRS and CDR2 YFSETQ. CDR3 coding DNA: TGCGCCAGCAGCTCCGGACAGGGCCCCGGAGAGCAGTACTTC. Its translation is CASSSGQGPGEQYF. The full variable domain, with the rest looked up from reference TRBV5-1 and TRBJ2-7, is KAGVTQTPRYLIKTRGQQVTLSCSPISGHRSVSWYQQTPGQGLQFLFEYFSETQRNKGNFPGRFSGRQFSNSRSEMNVSTLELGDSALYLCASSSGQGPGEQYFGPGTRLTVT.

The chain joins TRBV7-3 to TRBJ2-3, with D possibly matching TRBD1 (7 bases). The V end was cut by 2 bases, the J end by 5 bases, with 8 bases between. The CDR3 is 13 residues long. Per the germline V gene, CDR1 is SGHTA and CDR2 is FQGTGA. CDR3 nucleotides: TGTGCCAGCAGCTTACAGGGGGGAGATACGCAGTATTTT. It yields the protein CASSLQGGDTQYF.

This chain links TRBV19 with TRBJ2-3, with 8 bases identical to TRBD2. The CDR3 has 17 residues. The germline gives CDR1 LNHDA, CDR2 SQIVND (reference sequence). The trim removed 9 bases at V and 0 bases at J, leaving 14 bases unmatched. The CDR3 DNA reads as TGTGCCAGCTCCCCATTACGGGGGGGGGCTAGCACAGATACGCAGTATTTT. The encoded protein is CASSPLRGGASTDTQYF.

J is TRBJ2-1 and V is TRBV28; D is uncertain. The V gene lost 7 bases and the J gene lost 12 bases, with 16 bases spanning the gap. CDR1 and CDR2 (germline): MDHEN, SYDVKM. This CDR3 is built from 12 residues. The CDR3 region has the DNA TGTGCCAGCACATCCCCCCGCCTGAGGCAGTTCTTC. It is translated as CASTSPRLRQFF.

The chain links TRBV3-1 (or the pseudogene TRBV3-2) to TRBJ2-7, with 8 bases fitting TRBD2. Germline V gene lookup returns CDR1 LGHDT and CDR2 YNNKEL (reference sequence). The CDR3 extends over 14 amino acids. The J segment lost 1 base and the V segment lost 5 bases, leaving 4 bases of the junction unmatched. DNA for the CDR3: TGTGCCAGCAGCTCTTTAGCGGGGTCCTACGAGCAGTACTTC. Translated, it gives CASSSLAGSYEQYF.

This chain joins TRBV3-1 (or the pseudogene TRBV3-2) and TRBJ1-4; D is perhaps TRBD1 (6 bases). The V end was cut by 0 bases, the J end by 8 bases, with 22 bases between. Germline CDR1 LGHDT, CDR2 YNNKEL (reference sequence). The CDR3 spans 18 residues. CDR3 amino acids: CASSQDELAGGRWEKLFF. CDR3 sequence (DNA): TGTGCCAGCAGCCAAGATGAGCTAGCGGGGGGCCGCTGGGAAAAACTGTTTTTT.

This chain links TRBV19 with TRBJ2-7, with 9 bases aligning to TRBD2. The CDR3 has 15 amino acids. Germline V lookup: CDR1 LNHDA, CDR2 SQIVND (reference sequence). Trimming at V came to 5 bases and at J to 1 base, leaving 6 bases not matched to a gene. CDR3 bases: TGTGCCAGTAGTGAAATTCTAGCGGGGTCCTACGAGCAGTACTTC. Translated, it gives CASSEILAGSYEQYF.

This clone occurred once. The rearrangement links TRBV29-1 to TRBJ2-6; 7 positions match TRBD2. CDR1 and CDR2 (germline): SQVTM, ANQGSEA. The CDR3 is 14 amino acids. The J segment lost 2 bases and the V segment lost 6 bases, leaving 4 bases of the junction unmatched. Here the CDR3 DNA reads TGCAGCGTCGCCCGGGAGGCTGGGGCCAACGTCCTGACTTTC. It encodes CSVAREAGANVLTF.

The CDR3 loop is CASSPYRTSSRGSSSYNEQFF. CDR3 nucleotide sequence: TGCGCCAGCAGCCCATACCGGACTAGCAGCAGAGGATCGAGCTCCTACAATGAGCAGTTCTTC. The chain employs TRBV5-1 and TRBJ2-1; 8 bases agree with TRBD2. The CDR3 has 21 residues. J was trimmed by 0 bases and V by 4 bases; bases with no gene match: 21. Germline loops: CDR1 SGHRS, CDR2 YFSETQ.

This chain links TRBV24-1 with TRBJ1-1; 8 bases align to TRBD1. Germline-derived CDR1 and CDR2 are KGHDR and SFDVKD. The CDR3 totals 18 residues. V lost 9 bases, J lost 2 bases, and 19 bases stayed unmatched. The CDR3 loop is CATLTFTGQENSNTEAFF. CDR3 coding DNA: TGTGCCACCCTAACGTTCACGGGACAGGAGAACTCAAACACTGAAGCTTTCTTT.

This chain uses TRBV3-1 (or the pseudogene TRBV3-2) with TRBJ2-1, with D perhaps TRBD1 (7 bases). Trimming shortened V by 4 bases and J by 4 bases, and 14 bases separated the two germline ends. Per germline, CDR1 LGHDT and CDR2 YNNKEL (reference sequence). The length of the CDR3 is 15 residues. The chain's CDR3 is CASSRGTEKYNEQFF. The CDR3 DNA is TGTGCCAGCAGCCGCGGGACAGAAAAATACAATGAGCAGTTCTTC.

This chain connects TRBV10-3 to TRBJ1-4; D is perhaps TRBD1 (6 bases). This CDR3 region has 14 residues. Looked up from germline, CDR1 is ENHRY and CDR2 is SYGVKD. Trimming removed 6 bases at V and 3 bases at J, with 11 bases between. CDR3 DNA: TGTGCCATCAGACAGGGTCTGGCTAATGAAAAACTGTTTTTT. It translates to CAIRQGLANEKLFF.

The V call is TRBV5-6, the J call TRBJ1-1; D not resolved. CDR1 and CDR2 from the germline V gene are SGHDT and YYEEEE. V gave up 4 bases and J gave up 1 base, with 14 bases separating them. The CDR3 runs to 15 residues. The CDR3 sequence is CASSIPQSSNTEAFF. CDR3 nucleotide sequence: TGTGCCAGCAGCATCCCACAGAGCTCGAACACTGAAGCTTTCTTT.

The chain recombines TRBV10-2 with TRBJ2-3, with 8 bases lining up with TRBD2. Trimming at V came to 2 bases and at J to 5 bases, leaving 3 bases not matched to a gene. The germline gives CDR1 WSHSY, CDR2 SAAADI. This CDR3 is 14 amino acids long. The CDR3 nucleotides read TGCGCCAGCAGTGAGCGGACTAGCCGAGATACGCAGTATTTT. It specifies CASSERTSRDTQYF.

The J gene is TRBJ2-7, the V gene TRBV2; TRBD2 matches 10 bases. V lost 10 bases to trimming and J lost 4 bases; unmatched junction nucleotides: 4. There are 12 residues in the CDR3. Germline CDR1 SNHLY, CDR2 FYNNEI. In nucleotides, the CDR3 is TGTGCCACCGGGACTAGCGCATACGAGCAGTACTTC. Encoded protein: CATGTSAYEQYF.

This clone was recorded many times. The chain combines TRBV4-2 with TRBJ2-1, with D uncertain. The germline V gene has CDR1 LGHNA and CDR2 YNFKEQ. With 0 bases removed from V and 8 bases from J, the gap between germline ends came to 14 bases. The CDR3 is made up of 15 amino acids. This CDR3 is CASSQDGGLIDEQFF. The CDR3 DNA is TGTGCCAGCAGCCAAGACGGCGGTTTGATCGATGAGCAGTTCTTC.

The genes are TRBV11-3 and TRBJ2-1, with 10 nucleotides matching TRBD1. The CDR3 spans 17 residues. V gave up 4 bases and J gave up 4 bases; unmatched junction bases: 10. CDR1 and CDR2 (germline): SGHNT, YENEEA. The CDR3 nucleotides read TGTGCCAGCAGCTCAAGAAGACAGGGGGCGGGATACAATGAGCAGTTCTTC. Protein: CASSSRRQGAGYNEQFF. Using reference TRBV11-3 and TRBJ2-1 for the parts outside the CDR3, the full variable domain is EAGVVQSPRYKIIEKKQPVAFWCNPISGHNTLYWYLQNLGQGPELLIRYENEEAVDDSQLPKDRFSAERLKGVDSTLKIQPAELGDSAVYLCASSSRRQGAGYNEQFFGPGTRLTVL.